The subject of this entry is one TCR beta chain. What it recognizes is unknown. Autoimmune disease history or systemic immunosuppression disqualified patients. This sample is drawn from a study of OX40 agonist ivuxolimab in advanced cancers. About the study: The patients' treatment was ivuxolimab, an agonistic anti-OX40 (CD134) antibody. Whole-study findings and limits: At 0.1 to 3.0 mg/kg, CD4+ and CD8+ blood T cells expanded clonally by week 6.

Assay: immunoSEQ multiplex PCR; the TCRdb copy retains only in-frame clones and omits some. The sample has some 16,000 clones, around 85% seen once. V was clipped by 0 bases and J by 0 bases; unmatched bases: 4. CDR3 length equals 16 residues. CDR1 is LGHNA, CDR2 YNFKEQ, per germline. This TCR was sampled from an adult with an advanced solid tumor such as melanoma, head and neck, liver or kidney cancer. The sample consisted of CD4+ or CD8+ T cells sorted from blood, taken in a trial of the OX40 agonist ivuxolimab. The chain links TRBV4-2 to TRBJ2-7; 8 bases are shared with TRBD2. CDR3 sequence: CASSQESSGLSYEQYF. CDR3 coding DNA: TGTGCCAGCAGCCAAGAATCTAGCGGGCTCTCCTACGAGCAGTACTTC.